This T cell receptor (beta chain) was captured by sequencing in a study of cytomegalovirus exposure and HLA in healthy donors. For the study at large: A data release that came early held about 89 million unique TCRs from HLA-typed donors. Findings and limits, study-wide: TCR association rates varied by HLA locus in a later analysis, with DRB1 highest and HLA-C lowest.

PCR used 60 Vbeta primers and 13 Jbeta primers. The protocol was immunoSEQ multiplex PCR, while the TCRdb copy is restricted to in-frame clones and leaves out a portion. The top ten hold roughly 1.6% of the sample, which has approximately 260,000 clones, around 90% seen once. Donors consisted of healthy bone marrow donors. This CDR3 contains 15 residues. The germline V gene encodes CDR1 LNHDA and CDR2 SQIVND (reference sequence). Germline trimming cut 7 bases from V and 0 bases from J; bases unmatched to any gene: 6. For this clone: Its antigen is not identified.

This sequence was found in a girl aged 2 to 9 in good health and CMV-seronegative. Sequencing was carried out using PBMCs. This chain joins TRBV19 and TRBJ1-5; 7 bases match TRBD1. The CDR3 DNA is TGTGCCAGTATTGACAGGGTTTATAGCAATCAGCCCCAGCATTTT. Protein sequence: CASIDRVYSNQPQHF.